A single T cell receptor (beta chain) is shown here with its context. This entry is derived from a study of T cell changes during pregnancy in multiple sclerosis. The CDR3 contains 15 residues. The V and J ends lost 4 bases and 3 bases respectively, with 13 bases between them. CDR1 and CDR2 (germline): SGHDT, YYEEEE. Generated by immunoSEQ multiplex PCR, the TCRdb table keeps only in-frame clones and is missing some. The sample shows 70,000 to 80,000 clones, around 94% of them seen only once. The specimen comprised peripheral blood, sampled in the third trimester of pregnancy. This sequence joins TRBV5-6 and TRBJ2-2, with D possibly being TRBD1 (5 bases). This clonotype was sampled from a female donor with multiple sclerosis, enrolled in a pregnancy study. The CDR3 region is CASSMRQRHTGELFF. The CDR3, as DNA: TGTGCCAGCAGCATGAGACAGAGACACACCGGGGAGCTGTTTTTT.